This TCR beta chain was documented in a study of cytomegalovirus exposure and HLA in healthy donors. Study findings and constraints: Sequencing depth roughly uniform across donors was assumed in presence/absence analyses. As a later analysis showed, a missense DCLRE1C variant was linked to trimming of TCR beta V- and J-genes.

With V trimmed by 6 bases and J by 3 bases, 12 bases remained unmatched. Germline V gene data show CDR1 as LNHDA and CDR2 as SQIVND (reference sequence). The CDR3 has 16 residues. On this clone itself: Its antigen is not identified.

Primers: 60 Vbeta forward and 13 Jbeta reverse. Data came from immunoSEQ multiplex PCR; TCRdb stores just in-frame clones and leaves some out. The data hold some 180,000 clones, with roughly 70% observed a single time. The sample taken for sequencing was PBMCs. The chain has TRBV19 and TRBJ2-7, with TRBD2 identical over 9 bases. This receptor was obtained from a male donor in good health and CMV-seronegative. CDR3 sequence reads: CASSHPSAGGYYEQYF. The CDR3 nucleotides read TGTGCCAGTAGCCATCCTTCAGCGGGAGGTTACTACGAGCAGTACTTC.